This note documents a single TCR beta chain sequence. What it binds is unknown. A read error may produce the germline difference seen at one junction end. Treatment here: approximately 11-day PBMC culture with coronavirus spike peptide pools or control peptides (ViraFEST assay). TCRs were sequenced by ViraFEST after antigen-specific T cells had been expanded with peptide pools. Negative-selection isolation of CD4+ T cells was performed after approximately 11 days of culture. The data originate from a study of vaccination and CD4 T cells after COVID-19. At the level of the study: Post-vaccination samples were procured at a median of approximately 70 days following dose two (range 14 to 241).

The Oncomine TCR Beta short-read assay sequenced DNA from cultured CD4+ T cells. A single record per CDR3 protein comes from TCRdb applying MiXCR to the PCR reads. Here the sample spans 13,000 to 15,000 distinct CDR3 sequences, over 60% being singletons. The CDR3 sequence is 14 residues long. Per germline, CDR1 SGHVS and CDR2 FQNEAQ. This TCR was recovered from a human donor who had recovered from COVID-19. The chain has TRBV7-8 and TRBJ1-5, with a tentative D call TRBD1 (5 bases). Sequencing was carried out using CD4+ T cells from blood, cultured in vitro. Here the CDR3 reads CASSLYQGRQRQHF. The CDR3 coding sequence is TGTGCCAGCAGCTTATACCAGGGAAGGCAGCGCCAGCATTTT.